A single TCR beta chain is shown here with its context. Its antigen is not yet known. No base qualities exist here, and no much larger clone lies one base off it. The junction shows trimming of 4 bases on V and 0 bases on J, plus 13 bases between the germline ends. CDR1 SGHNT and CDR2 YENEEA are derived from the germline V gene. The CDR3, from cysteine to phenylalanine, totals 16 residues. The CDR3 DNA has 48 bases and is translated from base 1. The data were obtained in a study of siplizumab effects on memory and regulatory T cells (dated by TCRdb to the late 2010s). For the wider study: The effect of the anti-CD2 antibody siplizumab on alloreactive T-cell subsets was examined in allogeneic mixed lymphocyte reactions constructed from human PBMCs.

TCRbeta CDR3 sequencing was performed on sorted unstimulated T cells and on proliferating T cells recovered from mixed lymphocyte reactions. Fresh whole blood from approximately ten HLA-typed healthy donors was used to isolate PBMCs. Libraries were built with the immunoSEQ multiplex PCR assay. The deep sequencing platform assayed approximately 10^5 TCR templates per sample. Genomic DNA extracted from sorted T cells was the material used for TCRbeta CDR3 sequencing. Regarding the original processing steps: The R programming language was used for clonal analysis of TCRbeta CDR3 data. Unstimulated samples were compared with post-reaction CFSE-low samples to define alloreactive CD4+ and CD8+ clones. Regulatory or non-regulatory origin was assigned to alloreactive CD4+ clones by matching of sequences to sorted unstimulated Treg and non-Treg repertoires. TCRdb holds this immuneACCESS table with in-frame rearrangements only. Some clones are missing; in checked studies, unresolved V genes explain under half, and the rest has no known cause. The V and J calls and the clone size are those of that table, but D and trimming were determined from the DNA. Present in this sample are about 50,000 clones, nearly 95% of which were seen just once. The top ten constitute roughly 18% of the sample.

Study-level results and caveats: Whether proliferating Tregs from siplizumab cultures actually had suppressive function was not functionally confirmed. Greater diversity appeared to be present in unstimulated naive T cells than in memory T cells, and a substantial contribution to the alloresponse seemed to be made by naive cells. Of the alloreactive CD4+ clones that could be mapped, the Treg-derived share averaged approximately 67% with siplizumab compared with approximately 30% in control reactions. Siplizumab significantly lowered the cumulative frequency of alloreactive sequences that could be traced to unstimulated CD4+ memory T cells. A naive or memory phenotype could not be assigned to roughly 75-96% of proliferating CD4+ or CD8+ clones. Because sequences at frequencies below about 10^-5 were poorly captured, only a minor fraction of alloreactive clones could be mapped back to unstimulated subsets.

The source of this sequence is a human donor in good health. This sequence uses TRBV11-3 and TRBJ2-1; too little of a D gene remains to name it. The specimen was CD8+ T cells sorted from blood. The encoded CDR3 is CASSSYPDSSYNEQFF. The DNA is TGTGCCAGCAGCTCATATCCAGATAGCTCCTACAATGAGCAGTTCTTC.